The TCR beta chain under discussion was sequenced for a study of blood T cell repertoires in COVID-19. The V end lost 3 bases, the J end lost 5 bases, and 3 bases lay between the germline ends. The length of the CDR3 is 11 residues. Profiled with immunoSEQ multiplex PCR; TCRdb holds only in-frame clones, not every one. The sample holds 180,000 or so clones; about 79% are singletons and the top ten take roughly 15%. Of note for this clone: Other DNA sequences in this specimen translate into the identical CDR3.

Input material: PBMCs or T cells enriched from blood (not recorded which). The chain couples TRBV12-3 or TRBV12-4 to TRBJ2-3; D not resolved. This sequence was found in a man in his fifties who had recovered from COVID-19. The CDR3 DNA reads TGTGCCAGCAGTTTTCTAGATACGCAGTATTTT. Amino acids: CASSFLDTQYF.